This T cell receptor (beta chain) was profiled in a study of response to subunit inactivated influenza vaccine. The CDR3 covers 15 residues. The ends were cut back, 1 base at V and 6 bases at J, with 15 bases in the middle. Looked up from germline, CDR1 is LGHNA and CDR2 is YSLEER. This clonotype was found a few times. TCRdb fed the RT-PCR reads into MiXCR, producing one record per CDR3 protein. The sample holds about 520,000 distinct CDR3 sequences, about 7.2% seen once. J is TRBJ1-2 and V is TRBV4-3; a possible D gene is TRBD1 (6 bases). The receptor was isolated from a man aged 50 to 75 who received an inactivated influenza vaccine. Material: PBMCs from blood, obtained about 23 months after vaccination. The CDR3 sequence is CASSQVRMAGDGYTF. The DNA for the CDR3 is TGCGCCAGCAGCCAAGTGCGTATGGCAGGGGATGGCTACACCTTC.